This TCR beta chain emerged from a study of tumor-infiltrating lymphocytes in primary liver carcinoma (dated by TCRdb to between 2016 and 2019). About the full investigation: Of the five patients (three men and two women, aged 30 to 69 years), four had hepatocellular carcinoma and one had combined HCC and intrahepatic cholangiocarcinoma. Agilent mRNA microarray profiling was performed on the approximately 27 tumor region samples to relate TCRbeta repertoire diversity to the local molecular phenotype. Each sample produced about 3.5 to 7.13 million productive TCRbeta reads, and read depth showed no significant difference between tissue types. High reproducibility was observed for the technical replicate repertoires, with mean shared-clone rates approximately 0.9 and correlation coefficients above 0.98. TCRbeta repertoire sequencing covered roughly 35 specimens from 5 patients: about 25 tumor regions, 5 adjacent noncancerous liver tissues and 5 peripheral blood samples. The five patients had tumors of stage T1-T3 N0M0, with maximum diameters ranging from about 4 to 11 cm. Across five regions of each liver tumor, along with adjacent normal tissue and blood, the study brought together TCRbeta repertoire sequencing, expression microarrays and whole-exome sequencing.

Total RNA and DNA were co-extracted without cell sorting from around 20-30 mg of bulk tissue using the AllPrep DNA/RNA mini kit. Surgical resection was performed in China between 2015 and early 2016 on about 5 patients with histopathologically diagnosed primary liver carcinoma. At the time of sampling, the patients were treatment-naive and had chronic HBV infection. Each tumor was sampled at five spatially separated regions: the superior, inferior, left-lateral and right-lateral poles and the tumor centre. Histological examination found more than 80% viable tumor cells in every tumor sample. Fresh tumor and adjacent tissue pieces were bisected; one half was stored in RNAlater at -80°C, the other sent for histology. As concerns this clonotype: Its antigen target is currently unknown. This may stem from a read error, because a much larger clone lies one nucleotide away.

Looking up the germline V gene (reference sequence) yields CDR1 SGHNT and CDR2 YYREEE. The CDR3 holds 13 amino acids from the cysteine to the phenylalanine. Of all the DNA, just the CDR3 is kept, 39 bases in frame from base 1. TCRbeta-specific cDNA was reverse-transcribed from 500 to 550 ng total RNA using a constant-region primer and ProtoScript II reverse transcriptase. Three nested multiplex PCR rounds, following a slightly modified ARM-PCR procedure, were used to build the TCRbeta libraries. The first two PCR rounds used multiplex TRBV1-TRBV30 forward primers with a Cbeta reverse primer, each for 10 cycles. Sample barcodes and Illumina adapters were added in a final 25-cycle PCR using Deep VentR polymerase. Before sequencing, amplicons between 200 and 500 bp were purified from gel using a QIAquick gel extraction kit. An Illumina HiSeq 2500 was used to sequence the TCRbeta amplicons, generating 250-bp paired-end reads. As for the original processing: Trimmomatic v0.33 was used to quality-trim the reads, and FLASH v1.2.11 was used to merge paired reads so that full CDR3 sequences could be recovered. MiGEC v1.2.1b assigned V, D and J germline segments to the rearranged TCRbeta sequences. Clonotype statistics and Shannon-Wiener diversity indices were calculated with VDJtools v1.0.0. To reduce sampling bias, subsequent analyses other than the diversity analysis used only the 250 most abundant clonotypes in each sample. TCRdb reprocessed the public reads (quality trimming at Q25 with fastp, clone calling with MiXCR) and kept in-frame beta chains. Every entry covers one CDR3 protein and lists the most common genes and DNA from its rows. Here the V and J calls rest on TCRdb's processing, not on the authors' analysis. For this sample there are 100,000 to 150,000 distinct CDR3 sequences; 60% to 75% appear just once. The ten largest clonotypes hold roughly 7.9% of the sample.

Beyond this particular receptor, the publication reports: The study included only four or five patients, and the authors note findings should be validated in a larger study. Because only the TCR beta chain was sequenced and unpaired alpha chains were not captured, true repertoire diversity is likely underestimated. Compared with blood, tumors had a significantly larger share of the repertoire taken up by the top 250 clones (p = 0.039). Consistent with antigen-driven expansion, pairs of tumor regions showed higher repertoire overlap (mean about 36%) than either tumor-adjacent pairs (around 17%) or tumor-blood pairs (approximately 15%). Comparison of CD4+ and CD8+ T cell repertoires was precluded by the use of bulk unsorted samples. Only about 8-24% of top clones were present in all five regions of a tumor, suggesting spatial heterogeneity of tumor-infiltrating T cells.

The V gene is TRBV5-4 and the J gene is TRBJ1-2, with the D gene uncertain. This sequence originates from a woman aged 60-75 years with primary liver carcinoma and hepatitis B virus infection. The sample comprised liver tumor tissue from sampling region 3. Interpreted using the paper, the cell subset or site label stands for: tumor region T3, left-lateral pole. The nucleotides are TGTCCCACCTTCTCACAGTTTAACTATGGCTACACCTTC. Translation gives CPTFSQFNYGYTF.